This record looks at one TCR beta chain sequence and its context. Antigen unknown. This may stem from a read error, because a much larger clone lies one nucleotide away. Likely a read error: the CDR3 ends without its conserved phenylalanine or tryptophan. TCRdb ran MiXCR on the 5' RACE reads and lists one entry per CDR3 protein. Found here are some 220,000 distinct CDR3 sequences, about 11% of them singletons; the top ten hold roughly 2.5%. Per germline, CDR1 MGHRA and CDR2 YSYEKL. The length of the CDR3 is 13 residues. The ends were cut back, 5 bases at V and 8 bases at J, with 13 bases in the middle. These data belong to a study of CD8 T cells in ankylosing spondylitis. Overall study results and limits: Certain motif variants had earlier been reported in reactive arthritis synovial fluid and blood. Characteristic, it appeared, of ankylosing spondylitis blood was a TCR beta motif of several highly homologous variants.

The receptor was derived from a male donor with ankylosing spondylitis or in good health (not recorded which). Sequenced input: blood, either unsorted or a sorted T cell fraction (not recorded which). The rearrangement links TRBV4-1 to TRBJ2-1; a weak D match, TRBD2 (5 bases). This CDR3 is CASSSPTGYEQFL. The CDR3 DNA is TGCGCCAGCAGCTCCCCGACGGGGTATGAGCAGTTCCTC.